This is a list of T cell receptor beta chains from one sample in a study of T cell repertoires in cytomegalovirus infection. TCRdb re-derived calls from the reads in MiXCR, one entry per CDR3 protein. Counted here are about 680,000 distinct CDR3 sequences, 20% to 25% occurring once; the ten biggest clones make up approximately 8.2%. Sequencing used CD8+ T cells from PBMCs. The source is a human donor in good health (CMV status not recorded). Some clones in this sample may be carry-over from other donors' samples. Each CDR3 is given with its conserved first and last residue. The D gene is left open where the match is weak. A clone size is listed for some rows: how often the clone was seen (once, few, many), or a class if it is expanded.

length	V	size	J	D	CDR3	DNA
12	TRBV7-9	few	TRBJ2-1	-	CASSFVAFEQFF	TGTGCCAGCAGCTTTGTAGCGTTTGAGCAGTTCTTC
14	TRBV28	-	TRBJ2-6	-	CASSPSGGANVLTF	TGTGCCAGCAGTCCCTCCGGGGGGGCCAACGTCCTGACTTTC
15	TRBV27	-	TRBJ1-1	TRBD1	CASSLLGTGKTEAFF	TGTGCCAGCAGTTTATTGGGGACAGGGAAGACTGAAGCTTTCTTT
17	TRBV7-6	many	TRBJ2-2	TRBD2	CASSNLAGGYVDGELFF	TGTGCCAGCAGCAACCTAGCGGGGGGCTATGTTGACGGGGAGCTGTTTTTT
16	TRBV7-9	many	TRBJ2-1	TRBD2	CASSFHGGGANNEQFF	TGTGCCAGCAGCTTTCATGGCGGGGGGGCGAACAATGAGCAGTTCTTC
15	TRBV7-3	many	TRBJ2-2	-	CASSSPDSNTGELFF	TGTGCCAGCAGCTCCCCCGACTCGAACACCGGGGAGCTGTTTTTT
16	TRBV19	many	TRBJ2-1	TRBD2	CASSWTSGGVGNEQFF	TGTGCCAGTAGTTGGACTAGCGGGGGGGTAGGGAATGAGCAGTTCTTC
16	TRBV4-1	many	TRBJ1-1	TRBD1	CASSQDTQGGNTEAFF	TGCGCCAGCAGCCAAGATACCCAGGGGGGGAACACTGAAGCTTTCTTT
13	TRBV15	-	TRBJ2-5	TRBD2	CATWPGGGETQYF	TGTGCCACCTGGCCGGGAGGAGGAGAGACCCAGTACTTC
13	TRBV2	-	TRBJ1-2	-	CAILTGRSDGYTF	TGTGCCATCCTAACAGGGAGGTCTGATGGCTACACCTTC
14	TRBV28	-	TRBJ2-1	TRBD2	CASSPGLADNEQFF	TGTGCCAGCAGTCCCGGACTAGCGGACAATGAGCAGTTCTTC
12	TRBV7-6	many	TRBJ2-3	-	CASSLYTDTQYF	TGTGCCAGCAGCCTTTACACAGATACGCAGTATTTT
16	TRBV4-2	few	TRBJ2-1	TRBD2	CASSQPTSGSYNEQFF	TGTGCCAGCAGCCAACCGACTAGCGGCTCCTACAATGAGCAGTTCTTC
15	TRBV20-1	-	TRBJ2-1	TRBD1	CSAYRTGLEYNEQFF	TGCAGTGCTTATAGGACAGGACTGGAGTACAATGAGCAGTTCTTC
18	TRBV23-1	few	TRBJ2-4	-	CASSQWAGQNLAKNIQYF	TGCGCCAGCAGTCAATGGGCTGGACAGAATCTAGCCAAAAACATTCAGTACTTC
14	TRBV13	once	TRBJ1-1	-	CASSPGPSGTEAFF	TGTGCCAGCAGCCCGGGCCCGTCGGGGACTGAAGCTTTCTTT
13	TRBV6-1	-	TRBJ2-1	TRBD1	CASSYRGRDEQFF	TGTGCCAGCAGTTACAGGGGGAGAGATGAGCAGTTCTTC
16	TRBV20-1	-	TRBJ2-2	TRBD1	CSARDDRVSIDGELFF	TGCAGTGCTAGAGATGACAGGGTCTCCATTGACGGGGAGCTGTTTTTT
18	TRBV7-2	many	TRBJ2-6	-	CASSPQGLLDSGANVLTF	TGTGCCAGCAGCCCTCAAGGGCTGCTGGACTCTGGGGCCAACGTCCTGACTTTC
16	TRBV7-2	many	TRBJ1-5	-	CASSLVPEGLNQPQHF	TGTGCCAGCAGCTTAGTTCCCGAGGGTCTCAATCAGCCCCAGCATTTT
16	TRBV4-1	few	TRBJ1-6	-	CASSLPGVADNSPLHF	TGCGCCAGCAGCCTCCCCGGGGTGGCTGATAATTCACCCCTCCACTTT
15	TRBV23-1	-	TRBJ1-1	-	CASSQSSGPGTEAFF	TGCGCCAGCAGTCAATCTTCCGGGCCGGGAACTGAAGCTTTCTTT
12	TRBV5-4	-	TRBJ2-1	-	CASSEKGNEQFF	TGTGCCAGCAGCGAGAAGGGCAATGAGCAGTTCTTC
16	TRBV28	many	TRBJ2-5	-	CASSLTSEPQRETQYF	TGTGCCAGCAGTTTGACCTCCGAACCCCAAAGGGAGACCCAGTACTTC
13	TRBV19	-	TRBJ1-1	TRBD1	CASSTGTVFEAFF	TGTGCCAGTAGCACCGGGACAGTTTTTGAAGCTTTCTTT
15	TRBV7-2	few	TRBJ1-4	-	CASSELVWTNEKLFF	TGTGCCAGCAGCGAGCTGGTCTGGACTAATGAAAAACTGTTTTTT
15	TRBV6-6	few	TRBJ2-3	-	CASSYSRDTTDTQYF	TGTGCCAGCAGTTACTCCCGGGACACCACAGATACGCAGTATTTT
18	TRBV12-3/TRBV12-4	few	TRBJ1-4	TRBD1	CASSYTDRDRGSNEKLFF	TGTGCCAGCAGTTACACAGACCGGGACAGGGGGTCTAATGAAAAACTGTTTTTT
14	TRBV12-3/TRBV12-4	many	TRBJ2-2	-	CASRSFVTTGELFF	TGTGCCAGCAGGAGTTTCGTCACTACCGGGGAGCTGTTTTTT
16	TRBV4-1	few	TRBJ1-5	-	CASSQGGRWSNQPQHF	TGCGCCAGCAGCCAAGGAGGGAGGTGGAGCAATCAGCCCCAGCATTTT
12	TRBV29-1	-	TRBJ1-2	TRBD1	CSVWDRGNGYTF	TGCAGCGTCTGGGACAGGGGCAATGGCTACACCTTC
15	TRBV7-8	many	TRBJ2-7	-	CASSSEPISLHEQYF	TGTGCCAGCAGCTCCGAACCAATTAGCCTCCACGAGCAGTACTTC
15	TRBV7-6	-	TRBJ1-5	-	CASSLGPLSNQSQHF	TGTGCCAGCAGCTTGGGACCTCTTAGCAATCAGTCCCAGCATTTT
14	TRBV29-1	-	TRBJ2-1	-	CSVTLTGPYNEQFF	TGCAGCGTTACCTTGACAGGCCCCTACAATGAGCAGTTCTTC
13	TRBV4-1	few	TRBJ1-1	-	CASSQGRSTEAFF	TGCGCCAGCAGCCAAGGGAGGAGTACTGAAGCTTTCTTT
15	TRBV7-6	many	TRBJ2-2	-	CASSLVGGPTGELFF	TGTGCCAGCAGCTTGGTAGGAGGCCCCACCGGGGAGCTGTTTTTT
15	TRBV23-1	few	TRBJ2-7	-	CASSQSRGGTAKQYF	TGCGCCAGCAGTCAATCTAGGGGCGGTACAGCCAAGCAGTACTTC
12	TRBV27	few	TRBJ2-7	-	CASSLLGGEQYF	TGTGCCAGCAGTTTATTGGGTGGCGAGCAGTACTTC
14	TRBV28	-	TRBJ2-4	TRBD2	CASSLERGEDIQYF	TGTGCCAGCAGTTTAGAGCGGGGGGAAGACATTCAGTACTTC